The rows below give T cell receptor beta chains drawn from one sample of a study of blood T cell repertoires in COVID-19. Here immunoSEQ multiplex PCR was the method, and the copy in TCRdb shows in-frame clones only, minus some. This sample has 200,000 or so clones, with 84% found just once. The sample consisted of peripheral blood. Receptors originate from a human donor in a cohort sampled during active COVID-19. Both conserved end residues are part of each CDR3. A D gene is named only where the DNA matches it firmly. Expanded clones are given a class, and other clones once, few, many or no size at all.

V,D,J,size,DNA,CDR3
TRBV3-1/TRBV3-2,-,TRBJ1-3,-,TGTGCCAGCAGCCCCGTATCTCGGACATTATCTGGAAACACCATATATTTT,CASSPVSRTLSGNTIYF
TRBV6-5,-,TRBJ1-1,-,TGTGCCAGCAGTTACTCCAGGTACATCACTGAAGCTTTCTTT,CASSYSRYITEAFF
TRBV21-1,-,TRBJ1-4,few,TGTGCCAGCGGACACGAAAAACTGTTTTTT,CASGHEKLFF
TRBV19,TRBD2,TRBJ2-1,-,TGTGCCAGTAGTATTCGGGCGGGAGAGCAAGATGAGCAGTTCTTC,CASSIRAGEQDEQFF
TRBV6-5,-,TRBJ1-2,-,TGTGCCAGCAGTCGGCAGGGATCAAATGGCTACACCTTC,CASSRQGSNGYTF
TRBV30,-,TRBJ2-3,-,TGTGCCTGGAGTGTGGGGGGGGCGGCGATTAACACAGATACGCAGTATTTT,CAWSVGGAAINTDTQYF
TRBV11-2,-,TRBJ1-2,-,TGTGCCAGCACCTATGGTCGGGGCTATGGCTACACCTTC,CASTYGRGYGYTF
TRBV25-1,-,TRBJ2-5,-,TGTGCCAGCAGTGATGGAGTGAGGGTAGAGACCCAGTACTTC,CASSDGVRVETQYF
TRBV3-1/TRBV3-2,-,TRBJ1-3,few,TGTGCCAGCAGCCAAGTGGGGGCAGGTTCAGCGGGAAACACCATATATTTT,CASSQVGAGSAGNTIYF
TRBV4-2,-,TRBJ2-7,-,TGTGCCAGCAGCCAAGACGGGTCTAGCGAGTTCTCCTACGAGCAGTACTTC,CASSQDGSSEFSYEQYF
TRBV29-1,-,TRBJ2-1,-,TGCAGCGCCTCTCTAGGGGGAGATGAGCAGTTCTTC,CSASLGGDEQFF
TRBV24-1,-,TRBJ2-7,-,TGTGCCACCAGGGATAGGAAAGGGGAAACTGGGTGCGAGCAGTACTTC,CATRDRKGETGCEQYF
TRBV6-5,-,TRBJ1-5,-,TGTGCCAGCAGTTACTCGGGCGAGGGTCGGCAGCCCCAGCATTTT,CASSYSGEGRQPQHF
TRBV30,TRBD2,TRBJ2-2,-,TGTGCCTGGAGCACCGGGACTAGCAACACCGGGGAGCTGTTTTTT,CAWSTGTSNTGELFF
TRBV3-1/TRBV3-2,-,TRBJ2-5,-,TGTGCCAGCAGCCAATCACGACAGGGACTGACCCAGTACTTC,CASSQSRQGLTQYF
TRBV5-1,-,TRBJ1-2,-,TGCGCCAGCAGCCCTAGCGCCCTCAACTATGGCTACACCTTC,CASSPSALNYGYTF
TRBV18,-,TRBJ2-2,-,TGTGCCAGCTCACCACGGCAGGGCTTGGGCACCGGGGAGCTGTTTTTT,CASSPRQGLGTGELFF
TRBV4-2,-,TRBJ1-5,once,TGTGCCAGCAGCCAAGTCTGGAGCTTAGGGGATCAGCCCCAGCATTTT,CASSQVWSLGDQPQHF
TRBV6-1,TRBD1,TRBJ1-5,once,TGTGCCAGCAGTGAAGGTAGAGGGGGACAGGGCCTTTTGAATCAGCCCCAGCATTTT,CASSEGRGGQGLLNQPQHF
TRBV5-1,TRBD2,TRBJ2-5,-,TGCGCCAGCAGCTTGGCTGGACTAGCGGCCCAAGAGACCCAGTACTTC,CASSLAGLAAQETQYF
TRBV2,TRBD1,TRBJ2-3,-,TGTGCCAGCAGGACAGGGACGGCGGCAGATACGCAGTATTTT,CASRTGTAADTQYF
TRBV9,-,TRBJ1-4,-,TGTGCCAGCAGCCGATTGAGTCAGGTTAATGAAAAACTGTTTTTT,CASSRLSQVNEKLFF
TRBV10-3,-,TRBJ1-1,-,TGTGCCATGACGGACAGATTGAACACTGAAGCTTTCTTT,CAMTDRLNTEAFF
TRBV9,-,TRBJ1-5,-,TGTGCCAGCAGCGTAGATATCGAGGAGCCCCAGCATTTT,CASSVDIEEPQHF
TRBV18,TRBD1,TRBJ1-1,-,TGTGCCAGCTCACCACAGGACAGGGGGCTTCGCACTGAAGCTTTCTTT,CASSPQDRGLRTEAFF